Listed below are T cell receptor beta chains from one sample, sequenced in a study of response to subunit inactivated influenza vaccine. TCRdb fed the RT-PCR reads into MiXCR, producing one record per CDR3 protein. This sample yields hundreds of thousands of distinct CDR3 sequences, of which roughly 27% are seen a single time; approximately 2% belongs to the top ten. Sequenced material: CD4+ T cells sorted from PBMCs, taken 5 days after vaccination. All receptors derive from a man aged 45 to 65 who received an inactivated influenza vaccine. The CDR3 runs from the conserved cysteine through the conserved F or W. D genes are given only for firm matches. Not all rows give a size; the values are once, few, many and, for expanded clones, a class.

NA	NA	TRBV20-1	TRBJ2-2	TGCAGTGCTAGACGGGGTGGGTCTGAAGGGGAGCTGTTTTTT	CSARRGGSEGELFF
NA	NA	TRBV7-9	TRBJ2-2	TGTGCCAGCAGCACCGACAGCAGGGGACGGTTTGAGCTGTTTTTT	CASSTDSRGRFELFF
NA	NA	TRBV12-3/TRBV12-4	TRBJ1-2	TGTGCCAGCAGTAAGACATCTTCTAACTATGGCTACACCTTC	CASSKTSSNYGYTF
NA	NA	TRBV15	TRBJ2-7	TGTGCCACCAGCAGTCCTGGCTTGGGAGAGCAGTACTTC	CATSSPGLGEQYF
NA	NA	TRBV18	TRBJ2-1	TGTGCCAGCTCACCAAGAGGGGCCCCCTACAATGAGCAGTTCTTC	CASSPRGAPYNEQFF
NA	NA	TRBV6-1	TRBJ2-1	TGTGCCAGCAGCTCAGAGGGGGGCTCCTACAATGAGCAGTTCTTC	CASSSEGGSYNEQFF
NA	few	TRBV12-3/TRBV12-4	TRBJ2-7	TGTGCCAGCAGATCGGACTCGTTACTAAGGGACGAGCAGTACTTC	CASRSDSLLRDEQYF
TRBD2	few	TRBV20-1	TRBJ2-3	TGCAGTGCTAGGACTAGCGGGCCCCGACGTAGCACAGATACGCAGTATTTT	CSARTSGPRRSTDTQYF
NA	NA	TRBV5-1	TRBJ2-6	TGCGCCAGCAGCCCACTCCGGGCCAACGTCCTGACTTTC	CASSPLRANVLTF
NA	few	TRBV19	TRBJ2-7	TGTGCCAGTAGTCTTATTGCGAGTACCGGCGAGCAGTACTTC	CASSLIASTGEQYF
TRBD1	NA	TRBV9	TRBJ1-1	TGTGCCAGCAGCCCCCGGGGACAGGGTGTCACTGAAGCTTTCTTT	CASSPRGQGVTEAFF
NA	few	TRBV27	TRBJ2-1	TGTGCCAGCAGTTTGAACGTCTACAATGAGCAGTTCTTC	CASSLNVYNEQFF
TRBD1	many	TRBV29-1	TRBJ2-7	TGCAGCGTTGCGTCGTTGGGACAGGGAAAGCAGTACTTC	CSVASLGQGKQYF
TRBD1	NA	TRBV5-5	TRBJ1-1	TGTGCCAGCACATGGGGACAGGGGAAGACTGAAGCTTTCTTT	CASTWGQGKTEAFF
TRBD1	NA	TRBV7-9	TRBJ1-1	TGTGCCAGCAGCTTACCCTCGGGACAGGGAGGCACTGAAGCTTTCTTT	CASSLPSGQGGTEAFF
NA	NA	TRBV12-3/TRBV12-4	TRBJ2-2	TGTGCCAGCAGTTTAATTCTAGTAAGGGACACCGGGGAGCTGTTTTTT	CASSLILVRDTGELFF
NA	NA	TRBV12-5	TRBJ1-2	TGTGCTAGTGGGGGGGACGGACTCTATGGCTACACCTTC	CASGGDGLYGYTF
TRBD1	NA	TRBV20-1	TRBJ1-4	TGCAGTGCGCTGCAGGGGGCGGATGAAAAACTGTTTTTT	CSALQGADEKLFF
TRBD2	NA	TRBV7-3	TRBJ2-1	TGTGCCAGCAGCTTAGGGAGGGCCGGGCACAATGAGCAGTTCTTC	CASSLGRAGHNEQFF
NA	NA	TRBV7-9	TRBJ1-6	TGTGCCAGCAGAACAAACCGGGACGGCTATAATTCACCCCTCCACTTT	CASRTNRDGYNSPLHF
NA	few	TRBV11-2	TRBJ2-7	TGTGCCAGCAGCTTATCACTCCCAGACCCCATATACACCTACGAGCAGTACTTC	CASSLSLPDPIYTYEQYF
NA	NA	TRBV9	TRBJ2-6	TGTACCAGCAGCGCTTCGACCTTATTCTCTGGGGCCAACGTCCTGACTTTC	CTSSASTLFSGANVLTF
TRBD1	few	TRBV10-3	TRBJ2-3	TGTGCCACCCGGGACAGGGGGACTGGAGATACGCAGTATTTT	CATRDRGTGDTQYF
TRBD1	NA	TRBV7-9	TRBJ1-1	TGTGCCAGCAGCTTAGCGTTACAGGGGAGGACTGAAGCTTTCTTT	CASSLALQGRTEAFF
NA	NA	TRBV5-1	TRBJ2-1	TGCGCCAGCAGCTTGGGTCCCGGGCCACGGAATGAGCAGTTCTTC	CASSLGPGPRNEQFF
NA	NA	TRBV10-3	TRBJ1-2	TGTGCCATGAACCGGGACTGGGGCAATGGCTACACCTTC	CAMNRDWGNGYTF
TRBD1	NA	TRBV20-1	TRBJ2-5	TGCAGTGCTTATCCGGGACAGGGCGACCTCGGAGAGACCCAGTACTTC	CSAYPGQGDLGETQYF